One and the same sample provided the 12 T cell receptor beta chains below, sequenced in a study of T cell responses to AZD1222 COVID-19 vaccine. Using immunoSEQ multiplex PCR, the repertoire was profiled, and TCRdb retains in-frame clones only, with some absent. Of just over 95,000 clones in the sample, 85% to 90% were seen once. The sample here was peripheral blood, taken on day 0 of AZD1222 vaccination. These receptors originate from an adult in good health.

The chain uses TRBV19 and TRBJ1-5; no firm D call. This CDR3 comprises 13 residues. V was shortened by 3 bases and J by 5 bases, with 8 bases between the two germline ends. Germline V gene lookup returns CDR1 LNHDA and CDR2 SQIVND (reference sequence). The CDR3 protein is CASSISPHQPQHF. For the CDR3, the DNA is TGTGCCAGTAGTATCAGCCCCCATCAGCCCCAGCATTTT.

This chain uses TRBV2 with TRBJ2-5, with a weak D call TRBD2 (6 bases). With 7 bases removed from V and 1 base from J, the gap between germline ends came to 10 bases. Germline lookup yields CDR1 SNHLY and CDR2 FYNNEI. The CDR3 covers 13 residues. The DNA of the CDR3 is TGTGCCAGCATTAGGGGACTCCAAGAGACCCAGTACTTC. Its protein is CASIRGLQETQYF.

The CDR3 sequence: CASSPGGWGRITEAFF. The CDR3 DNA reads as TGTGCCAGCAGCCCCGGAGGGTGGGGTAGGATCACTGAAGCTTTCTTT. The rearrangement uses TRBV11-2 and TRBJ1-1; no clear D. The CDR3 has 16 amino acids. Germline V gene data show CDR1 as SGHAT and CDR2 as FQNNGV. Between the trimmed V and J ends, which lost 5 bases and 4 bases, there was a span of 20 bases.

This clone was observed a few times. This chain uses TRBV5-4 with TRBJ2-1; 8 bases are a match to TRBD2. V was clipped by 3 bases and J by 5 bases; unmatched bases: 7. CDR1 is SGHNT and CDR2 is YYREEE in the germline V gene (reference sequence). The CDR3 is 15 amino acids. CDR3 protein: CASSSRRGENNEQFF. The CDR3 region has the DNA TGTGCCAGCAGCTCCCGGCGGGGGGAAAACAATGAGCAGTTCTTC. The full variable domain, in which reference TRBV5-4 and TRBJ2-1 provide the parts outside the CDR3, is ETGVTQSPTHLIKTRGQQVTLRCSSQSGHNTVSWYQQALGQGPQFIFQYYREEENGRGNFPPRFSGLQFPNYSSELNVNALELDDSALYLCASSSRRGENNEQFFGPGTRLTVL.

This clone appeared a few times. The chain joins TRBV6-4 to TRBJ1-5; D remains ambiguous. The V gene's germline CDR1 is MRHNA and CDR2 SNTAGT. CDR3 length equals 13 residues. Trimming shortened V by 3 bases and J by 4 bases, and 7 bases separated the two germline ends. The chain's CDR3 is CASSEDGNQPQHF. DNA of the CDR3: TGTGCCAGCAGTGAGGACGGGAATCAGCCCCAGCATTTT.

The chain joins TRBV12-5 to TRBJ2-1; unclear D gene. CDR1 and CDR2 (germline): LGHNT, FRNRAP. Trimming removed 7 bases at V and 0 bases at J, with 13 bases between. The CDR3 runs 15 residues. The DNA of the CDR3 is TGTGCTAGTGACCGGCCGAGAAACTCCTACAATGAGCAGTTCTTC. As protein: CASDRPRNSYNEQFF.

The V gene is TRBV27, the J gene TRBJ1-1; TRBD1 agrees at 7 bases. This CDR3 spans 15 amino acids. The germline V gene encodes CDR1 MNHEY and CDR2 SMNVEV (reference sequence). V gave up 5 bases and J gave up 5 bases; unmatched junction bases: 11. This CDR3 is CASSPPMTGLTEAFF. The CDR3 coding sequence is TGTGCCAGCAGTCCCCCAATGACAGGGTTGACTGAAGCTTTCTTT.

This clone was detected once. The genes are TRBV9 and TRBJ1-1; weak D call: TRBD1 (5 bases). The CDR3 consists of 13 residues. Trimming left V 3 bases short and J 9 bases short, with 15 bases between. The germline V gene has CDR1 SGDLS and CDR2 YYNGEE. The DNA of the CDR3 is TGTGCCAGCAGCGAGGCAGGGTCAGGTAAAGCTTTCTTT. Translated, it gives CASSEAGSGKAFF. The full variable domain, its missing parts supplied by reference TRBV9 and TRBJ1-1, is DSGVTQTPKHLITATGQRVTLRCSPRSGDLSVYWYQQSLDQGLQFLIQYYNGEERAKGNILERFSAQQFPDLHSELNLSSLELGDSALYFCASSEAGSGKAFFGQGTRLTVV.

This clone was recorded a few times. V is TRBV28 and J is TRBJ1-1; D remains unclear. V was clipped by 4 bases and J by 4 bases, with 13 bases between them. CDR3 length equals 14 residues. Per germline, CDR1 MDHEN and CDR2 SYDVKM. The CDR3 loop reads CASSSPAVSTEAFF. The DNA of the CDR3 is TGTGCCAGCAGTTCCCCCGCGGTTTCCACTGAAGCTTTCTTT.

The chain joins TRBV3-1 (or the pseudogene TRBV3-2) to TRBJ2-1; 7 positions match TRBD2. J was trimmed by 6 bases and V by 7 bases; bases with no gene match: 3. Germline lookup yields CDR1 LGHDT and CDR2 YNNKEL (reference sequence). The CDR3 runs to 12 residues. DNA of the CDR3: TGTGCCAGCACCCCGGGGGGCAATGAGCAGTTCTTC. Its protein is CASTPGGNEQFF.

J is TRBJ1-4 and V is TRBV25-1; D is perhaps TRBD1 (5 bases). V dropped 6 bases and J dropped 8 bases, with 7 bases sitting between them. The CDR3 extends over 11 amino acids. Germline-derived CDR1 and CDR2 are MGHDK and SYGVNS. The CDR3 DNA follows: TGTGCCAGCAGACAGGAGGAAAAACTGTTTTTT. Its translation: CASRQEEKLFF.

The V gene is TRBV28, the J gene TRBJ2-3; 8 bases are shared with TRBD2. This CDR3 has 16 residues. Trimming removed 5 bases from V and 0 bases from J; junction bases left unmatched: 7. CDR1 MDHEN and CDR2 SYDVKM come from the germline V gene. This CDR3 is CASSPRGGGSTDTQYF. The CDR3 DNA follows: TGTGCCAGCAGTCCCCGGGGCGGGGGGAGCACAGATACGCAGTATTTT.